The 5 T cell receptor beta chains below were found in one sample sequenced in a study of T cell changes during pregnancy in multiple sclerosis. Using immunoSEQ multiplex PCR, the repertoire was profiled, and TCRdb retains in-frame clones only, with some absent. The data show about 70,000 clones, with about 95% seen just once and 0.58% held by the top ten. The sequenced sample was peripheral blood, obtained in the third trimester of pregnancy. These receptors were obtained from a female donor with multiple sclerosis, enrolled in a pregnancy study.

This chain uses TRBV7-9 with TRBJ2-3, with D hard to call. The CDR3 runs 12 residues. Per germline, CDR1 SEHNR and CDR2 FQNEAQ (reference sequence). V was clipped by 3 bases and J by 5 bases, with 6 bases between them. The chain's CDR3 is CASSFAGDTQYF. The CDR3 DNA reads as TGTGCCAGCAGCTTTGCCGGAGATACGCAGTATTTT.

The rearrangement joins TRBV2 to TRBJ2-5, with 7 bases identical to TRBD2. CDR1 is SNHLY and CDR2 is FYNNEI in the germline V gene. There are 13 residues in the CDR3. Trimming removed 8 bases from V and 4 bases from J; junction bases left unmatched: 7. CDR3 DNA sequence: TGTGCCAGCCTAAGCGGGGCGCGAGAGACCCAGTACTTC. Translating gives CASLSGARETQYF.

The genes are TRBV5-4 and TRBJ1-2; 10 positions match TRBD1. Germline trimming cut 4 bases from V and 7 bases from J; bases unmatched to any gene: 4. CDR1 SGHNT and CDR2 YYREEE come from the germline V gene (reference sequence). The CDR3 has 13 residues. The CDR3 region is CASSGRTGGGYTF. The CDR3 bases are TGTGCCAGCAGCGGTAGGACAGGGGGTGGCTACACCTTC. Filled out from reference TRBV5-4 and TRBJ1-2, the complete variable domain reads ETGVTQSPTHLIKTRGQQVTLRCSSQSGHNTVSWYQQALGQGPQFIFQYYREEENGRGNFPPRFSGLQFPNYSSELNVNALELDDSALYLCASSGRTGGGYTFGSGTRLTVV.

The chain is built from TRBV4-2 and TRBJ1-4, with 11 bases lining up with TRBD1. This CDR3 region has 18 residues. From germline, CDR1 is LGHNA and CDR2 YNFKEQ. J lost 0 bases, V lost 2 bases, and 5 bases had no gene match. In DNA form, the CDR3 reads TGTGCCAGCAGCCAATTAGGACAGGGGGCCTCAACTAATGAAAAACTGTTTTTT. Amino acid sequence: CASSQLGQGASTNEKLFF.

The rearrangement links TRBV2 to TRBJ1-3; D ambiguous. Germline V lookup: CDR1 SNHLY, CDR2 FYNNEI. The CDR3 contains 14 residues. V was shortened by 3 bases and J by 4 bases, with 10 bases between the two germline ends. The CDR3 DNA reads TGTGCCAGCAGTGACAGGAGCGGGGGAAACACCATATATTTT. Translated, it gives CASSDRSGGNTIYF.